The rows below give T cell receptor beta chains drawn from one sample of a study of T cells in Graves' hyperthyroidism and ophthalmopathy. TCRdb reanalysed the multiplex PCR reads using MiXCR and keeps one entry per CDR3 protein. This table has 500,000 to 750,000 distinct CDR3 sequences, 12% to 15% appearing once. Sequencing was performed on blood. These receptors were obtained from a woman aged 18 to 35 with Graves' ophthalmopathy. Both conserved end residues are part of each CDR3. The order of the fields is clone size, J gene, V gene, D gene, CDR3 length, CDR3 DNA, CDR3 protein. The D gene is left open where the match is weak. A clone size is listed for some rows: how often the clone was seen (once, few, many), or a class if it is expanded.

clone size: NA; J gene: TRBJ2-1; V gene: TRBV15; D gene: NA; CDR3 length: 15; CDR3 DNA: TGTGCCACCAGCCCATGGACGTGGGGCGACAATGAGCAGTTCTTC; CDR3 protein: CATSPWTWGDNEQFF
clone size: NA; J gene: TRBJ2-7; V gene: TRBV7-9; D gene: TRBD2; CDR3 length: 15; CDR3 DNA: TGTGCCAGCAGCCCCCCCACTAGCGGGAGAAACGAGCAGTACTTC; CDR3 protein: CASSPPTSGRNEQYF
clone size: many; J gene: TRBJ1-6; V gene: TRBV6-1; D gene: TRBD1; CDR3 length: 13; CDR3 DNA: TGTGCCAGTGGACAGGGGGAGAATTCACCCCTCCACTTT; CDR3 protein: CASGQGENSPLHF
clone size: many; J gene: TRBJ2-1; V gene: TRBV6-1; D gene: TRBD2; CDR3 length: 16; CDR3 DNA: TGTGCCAGCAGTTCCGCCCTAGCGGAGATCTACAATGAGCAGTTCTTC; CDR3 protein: CASSSALAEIYNEQFF
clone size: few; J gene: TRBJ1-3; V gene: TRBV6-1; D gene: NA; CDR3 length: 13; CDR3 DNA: TGTGCCAGCGGTGCTAGCTCTGGAAACACCATATATTTT; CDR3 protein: CASGASSGNTIYF
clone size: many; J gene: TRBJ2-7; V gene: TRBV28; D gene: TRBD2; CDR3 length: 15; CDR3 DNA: TGTGCCAGCAGTAATGGGACTAGCGGGAGCTACGAGCAGTACTTC; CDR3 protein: CASSNGTSGSYEQYF
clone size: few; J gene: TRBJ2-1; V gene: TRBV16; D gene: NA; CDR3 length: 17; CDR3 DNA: TGTGCCAGCAGCCAACCCAACCACAGGGATAAGAGGAATGAGCAGTTCTTC; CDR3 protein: CASSQPNHRDKRNEQFF
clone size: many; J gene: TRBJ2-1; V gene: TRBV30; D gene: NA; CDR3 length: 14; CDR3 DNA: TGTGCCTGGATTACAGGTAGCTCCTACAATGAGCAGTTCTTC; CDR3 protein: CAWITGSSYNEQFF
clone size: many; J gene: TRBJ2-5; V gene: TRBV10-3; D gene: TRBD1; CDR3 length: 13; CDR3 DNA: TGTGCCATCAAACGGGGACAGGAAGAGACCCAGTACTTC; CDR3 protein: CAIKRGQEETQYF
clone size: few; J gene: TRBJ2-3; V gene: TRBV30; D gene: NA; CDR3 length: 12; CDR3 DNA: TGTGCCTGGAGTTTCAGCTCAGATACGCAGTATTTT; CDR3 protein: CAWSFSSDTQYF
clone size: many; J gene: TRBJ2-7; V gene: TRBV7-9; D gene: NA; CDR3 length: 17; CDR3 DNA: TGTGCCAGCAGCTTACAGAGGACAGTTACGACTACGGGGGAGCAGTACTTC; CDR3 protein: CASSLQRTVTTTGEQYF
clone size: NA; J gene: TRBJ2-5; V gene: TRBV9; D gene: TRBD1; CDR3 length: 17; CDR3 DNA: TGTGCCAGCAGCGAGAGGGCCGGGGACAGGGCCAAAGAGACCCAGTACTTC; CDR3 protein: CASSERAGDRAKETQYF
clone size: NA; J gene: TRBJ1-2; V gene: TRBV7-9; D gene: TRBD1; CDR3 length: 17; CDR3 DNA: TGTGCCAGCAGCTTAGTGGCTCCACAGGGGGCAGACTATGGCTACACCTTC; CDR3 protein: CASSLVAPQGADYGYTF
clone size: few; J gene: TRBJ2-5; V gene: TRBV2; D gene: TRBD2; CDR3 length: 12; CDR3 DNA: TGTGCCAGCAGGGCCTCGACTAGCGGGGCGTACTTC; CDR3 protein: CASRASTSGAYF
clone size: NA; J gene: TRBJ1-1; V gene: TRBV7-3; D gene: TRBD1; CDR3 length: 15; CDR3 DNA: TGTGCCAGCAGCTTAAGTTCAGGGGGGAACACTGAAGCTTTCTTT; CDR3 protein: CASSLSSGGNTEAFF
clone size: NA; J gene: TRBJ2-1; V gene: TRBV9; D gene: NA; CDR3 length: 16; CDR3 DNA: TGTGCCAGCAGCGTAGACGGTTGGATCTCCTACAATGAGCAGTTCTTC; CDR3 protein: CASSVDGWISYNEQFF
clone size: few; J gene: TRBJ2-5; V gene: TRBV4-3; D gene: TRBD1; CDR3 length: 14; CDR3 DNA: TGCGCCAGCAGCCAAGGCAGGGGGACGGAGACCCAGTACTTC; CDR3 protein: CASSQGRGTETQYF
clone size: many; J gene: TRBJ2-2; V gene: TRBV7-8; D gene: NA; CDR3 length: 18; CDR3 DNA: TGTGCCAGCAGCTCTAGTGTCGGCGGACGCTCGAACACCGGGGAGCTGTTTTTT; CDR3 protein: CASSSSVGGRSNTGELFF
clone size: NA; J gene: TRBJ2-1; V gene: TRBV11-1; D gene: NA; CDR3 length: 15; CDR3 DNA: TGTGCCAGCAGCTTACGGGCTAGTGACTACAATGAGCAGTTCTTC; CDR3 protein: CASSLRASDYNEQFF
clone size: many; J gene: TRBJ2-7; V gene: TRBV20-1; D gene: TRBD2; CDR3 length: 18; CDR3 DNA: TGCAGTGCTAGAGATGCCTTTCTTGTAGCGGGAAAATCCTACGAGCAGTACTTC; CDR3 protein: CSARDAFLVAGKSYEQYF
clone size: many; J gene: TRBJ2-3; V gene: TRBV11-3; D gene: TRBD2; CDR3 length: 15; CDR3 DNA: TGTGCCAGCAGCTTAGGACTAGCGGGAGGAGATACGCAGTATTTT; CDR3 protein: CASSLGLAGGDTQYF
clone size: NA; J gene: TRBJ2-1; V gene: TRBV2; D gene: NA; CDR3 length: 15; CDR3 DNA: TGTGCCAGCAGTACCGGGACGGTGATAAACAATGAGCAGTTCTTC; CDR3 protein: CASSTGTVINNEQFF
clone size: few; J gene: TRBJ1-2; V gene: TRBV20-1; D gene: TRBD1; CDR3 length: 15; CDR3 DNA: TGCAGTGCTCAGAACCGGGACAGGGGGGACTATGGCTACGCCTTC; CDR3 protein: CSAQNRDRGDYGYAF
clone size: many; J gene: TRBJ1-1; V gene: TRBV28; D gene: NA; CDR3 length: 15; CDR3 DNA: TGTGCCAGCAGTTTATTGGTGGGCGCCGACACTGAAGCTTTCTTT; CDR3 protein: CASSLLVGADTEAFF
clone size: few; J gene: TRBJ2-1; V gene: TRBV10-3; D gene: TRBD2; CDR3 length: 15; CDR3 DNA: TGTGCCATCAGTGAAGCGCGGGAGCCCTACAATGAGCAGTTCTTC; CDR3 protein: CAISEAREPYNEQFF
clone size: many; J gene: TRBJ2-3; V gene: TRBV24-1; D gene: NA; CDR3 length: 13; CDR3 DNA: TGTGCCACCAGTGATTTGGAGGGGAGTACGCAGTATTTT; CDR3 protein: CATSDLEGSTQYF
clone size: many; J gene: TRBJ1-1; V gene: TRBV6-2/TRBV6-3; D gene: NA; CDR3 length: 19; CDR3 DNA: TGTGCCAGCAGTTATCGGCCGCCAGCCCCCGAGGGGGAGAACACTGAAGCTTTCTTT; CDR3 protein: CASSYRPPAPEGENTEAFF
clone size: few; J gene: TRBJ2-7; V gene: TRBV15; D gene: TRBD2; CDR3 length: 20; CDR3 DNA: TGTGCCACCAGCAGAGAGCTGCGGGGGCTCGGAGCGGGAGGGCCTTGGGAGCAGTACTTC; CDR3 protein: CATSRELRGLGAGGPWEQYF
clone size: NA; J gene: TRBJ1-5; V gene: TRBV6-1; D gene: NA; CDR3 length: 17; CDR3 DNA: TGTGCCAGCAGTGAAGCGGGGGGGGCCTATAGCAATCAGCCCCAGCATTTT; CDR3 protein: CASSEAGGAYSNQPQHF
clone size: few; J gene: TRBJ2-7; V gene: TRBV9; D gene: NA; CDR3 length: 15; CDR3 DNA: TGTGCCAGCAGCGTAGGGGACGGGAGCTCCTACGAGCAGTACTTC; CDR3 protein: CASSVGDGSSYEQYF
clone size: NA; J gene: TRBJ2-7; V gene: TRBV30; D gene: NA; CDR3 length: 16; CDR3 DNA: TGTGCCTGGAGGCCCCCGAGGCTTTTAGGATCCTACGAGCAGTACTTC; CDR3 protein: CAWRPPRLLGSYEQYF
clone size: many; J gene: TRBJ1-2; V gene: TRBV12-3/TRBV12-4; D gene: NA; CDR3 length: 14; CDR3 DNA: TGTGCCAGCAGTTTGTGGGAAATGAACTATGGCTACACCTTC; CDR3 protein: CASSLWEMNYGYTF
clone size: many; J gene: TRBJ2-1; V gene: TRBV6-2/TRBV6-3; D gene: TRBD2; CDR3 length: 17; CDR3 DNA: TGTGCCAGCAGTTACCCACAAAGAGGGGAGGGATACAATGAGCAGTTCTTC; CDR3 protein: CASSYPQRGEGYNEQFF
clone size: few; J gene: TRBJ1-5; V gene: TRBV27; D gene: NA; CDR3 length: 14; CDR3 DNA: TGTGCCAGCAGTCCCCTTTTAGGCAATCAGCCCCAGCATTTT; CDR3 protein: CASSPLLGNQPQHF
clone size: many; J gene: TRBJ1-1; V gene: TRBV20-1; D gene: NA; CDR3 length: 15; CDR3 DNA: TGCAGTGCTAGAGATGAAGGGATGGTGAACACTGAAGCTTTCTTT; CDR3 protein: CSARDEGMVNTEAFF
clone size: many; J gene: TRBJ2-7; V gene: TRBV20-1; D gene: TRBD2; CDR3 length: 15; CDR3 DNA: TGCAGTGCTACCACCCCCAGGACTAGCGCCTACGAGCAGTACTTC; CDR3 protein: CSATTPRTSAYEQYF
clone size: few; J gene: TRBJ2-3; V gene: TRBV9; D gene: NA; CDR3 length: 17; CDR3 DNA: TGTGCCAGCAGCGTAGTCCCCGCTAGCCCCGGCACAGATACGCAGTATTTT; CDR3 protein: CASSVVPASPGTDTQYF